This T cell receptor beta chain was captured in a study of shared clonotypes between healthy human individuals. Clones were sequenced by immunoSEQ multiplex PCR, and TCRdb holds only the in-frame ones, with some missing. The sample lists about 520,000 clones; 70% to 85% were seen once. This clonotype was sampled from a woman aged 40 to 49 in good health. Some clones in this sample may be carry-over from other donors' samples. The sample was PBMCs.

CDR3 sequence: CASSNEEYSNQPQHF. The CDR3 nucleotides read TGTGCCAGCAGCAACGAGGAATATAGCAATCAGCCCCAGCATTTT. The chain joins TRBV28 to TRBJ1-5; D unclear. The germline gives CDR1 MDHEN, CDR2 SYDVKM. Trimming pared 6 bases from V and 0 bases from J, leaving 12 bases between. The CDR3 has 15 residues.